This entry lists 30 T cell receptor beta chains sequenced from one sample in a study of identical twins. TCRdb passed the 5' RACE reads through MiXCR, listing each CDR3 protein once. The repertoire holds about 730,000 distinct CDR3 sequences, over 20% seen once, with over 4% in the top ten. This sample was shared with a second study, whose subject was T cells expressing NK-cell markers.

The sample consisted of PBMCs. Receptors were obtained from a woman in her late teens or twenties in good health.

This clonotype was seen at least ten times. The rearrangement joins TRBV12-3 or TRBV12-4 to TRBJ2-7; TRBD1 agrees at 7 bases. The CDR3 spans 14 residues. The V and J ends lost 4 bases and 2 bases, in that order; junction bases with no gene match: 5. CDR3 protein: CASSSWDSPYEQYF. In DNA, the CDR3 is TGTGCCAGCAGTTCCTGGGACAGTCCCTACGAGCAGTACTTC.

This clonotype was recorded at least ten times. The chain joins TRBV15 to TRBJ2-1; D perhaps matches TRBD1 (6 bases). Trimming stripped 8 bases from V and 8 bases from J, with 16 bases between. Germline V gene lookup returns CDR1 LNHNV and CDR2 YYDKDF (reference sequence). The CDR3 runs to 13 residues. The DNA for the CDR3 is TGTGCCACCTTGGACTTGGGGGCGGATGAGCAGTTCTTC. Translated, it gives CATLDLGADEQFF.

This clonotype showed up just a few times. The chain joins TRBV4-3 to TRBJ2-3; 16 nucleotides line up with TRBD2. V lost 4 bases, J lost 2 bases, and 9 bases stayed unmatched. Germline lookup yields CDR1 LGHNA and CDR2 YSLEER. This CDR3 is 19 amino acids long. This CDR3 is CASSLSGTSGRATTDTQYF. The CDR3, as DNA: TGCGCCAGCAGCCTTTCCGGGACTAGCGGGAGGGCCACCACAGATACGCAGTATTTT.

This clonotype was counted only a few times. This chain links TRBV6-5 with TRBJ1-6; D unclear. The CDR3 totals 12 residues. Germline CDR1 is MNHEY and CDR2 is SVGAGI. Trimming pared 8 bases from V and 7 bases from J, leaving 9 bases between. The CDR3: CASGRANSPLHF. In DNA, the CDR3 is TGTGCCAGCGGACGGGCAAATTCACCCCTCCACTTT.

This clonotype has just a few counts. The genes are TRBV12-3 or TRBV12-4 and TRBJ2-1, with 14 bases lining up with TRBD2. Losses at the gene ends were 5 bases for V and 8 bases for J; bases not matched to a gene: 2. The CDR3 consists of 14 residues. Written as DNA, the CDR3 is TGTGCCAGCAGTGGGACTAGCGGGAGTGATGAGCAGTTCTTC. Protein sequence: CASSGTSGSDEQFF.

V gene TRBV5-6 combines with J gene TRBJ2-1; D is unclear. V was shortened by 1 base and J by 0 bases, with 14 bases between the two germline ends. Germline lookup yields CDR1 SGHDT and CDR2 YYEEEE. CDR3 length: 17 amino acids. CDR3 loop: CASSLLVGGLSYNEQFF. The DNA for the CDR3 is TGTGCCAGCAGCTTGCTTGTAGGCGGCCTCTCCTACAATGAGCAGTTCTTC. Full variable domain (missing parts from reference TRBV5-6 and TRBJ2-1): DAGVTQSPTHLIKTRGQQVTLRCSPKSGHDTVSWYQQALGQGPQFIFQYYEEEERQRGNFPDRFSGHQFPNYSSELNVNALLLGDSALYLCASSLLVGGLSYNEQFFGPGTRLTVL.

This clonotype appeared a few times. The chain combines TRBV7-9 with TRBJ2-7, with no clear D. Trimming stripped 6 bases from V and 0 bases from J, with 9 bases between. Germline V gives CDR1 SEHNR, CDR2 FQNEAQ (reference sequence). The CDR3 is 13 amino acids. In nucleotides, the CDR3 is TGTGCCAGCAGTGACCGGAGCTCCTACGAGCAGTACTTC. It codes for CASSDRSSYEQYF.

The chain uses TRBV6-2 or TRBV6-3 and TRBJ2-3, with 7 bases identical to TRBD2. This CDR3 region has 16 residues. Trimming removed 6 bases from V and 6 bases from J; junction bases left unmatched: 15. In germline, CDR1 is MNHEY, CDR2 SVGEGT. CDR3 coding DNA: TGTGCCAGCAGCCCCCTTCGCGGGGGTCTACTTGATACGCAGTATTTT. Translation: CASSPLRGGLLDTQYF.

This clonotype has a handful of counts. This chain joins TRBV20-1 and TRBJ1-2; D is uncertain. The CDR3 is made up of 15 amino acids. V lost 0 bases and J lost 8, with 19 bases in between. Germline CDR1 DFQATT, CDR2 SNEGSKA (reference sequence). The CDR3 protein is CSARDQARESFGYTF. The CDR3 DNA sequence: TGCAGTGCTAGAGATCAAGCTCGGGAGAGTTTCGGCTACACCTTC.

This clonotype was detected ten times or more. The V call is TRBV5-1, the J call TRBJ1-1, with D uncertain. The CDR3 spans 14 residues. V was pared by 4 bases and J by 5 bases, with 15 bases between. The germline V gene has CDR1 SGHRS and CDR2 YFSETQ. The CDR3 sequence is CASSLPSRGTEAFF. The DNA of the CDR3 is TGCGCCAGCAGCCTACCTTCCCGGGGTACTGAAGCTTTCTTT.

The CDR3 DNA reads TGTGCCAGCAGTTACTATCCACAGGGGGGCTACGAGCAGTACTTC. Its translation is CASSYYPQGGYEQYF. The V gene is TRBV6-5, the J gene TRBJ2-7; 8 nucleotides agree with TRBD1. The germline V gene encodes CDR1 MNHEY and CDR2 SVGAGI. This CDR3 comprises 15 residues. Trimming took 1 base from V and 3 from J; bases not matched to a gene: 5.

The chain employs TRBV5-5 and TRBJ1-5; no firm D call. The CDR3 consists of 15 residues. Per the germline V gene, CDR1 is SGHKS and CDR2 is YYEKEE (reference sequence). Trimming took off 4 bases at V and 7 bases at J, with 18 bases between the two ends. The CDR3 DNA reads as TGTGCCAGCAGCACCTTCGAACTGGTAGGGCAGCCCCAGCATTTT. Translation gives CASSTFELVGQPQHF.

This clonotype was observed a few times. The chain is built from TRBV6-1 and TRBJ2-7; maybe TRBD2 (6 bases). V was clipped by 5 bases and J by 4 bases, with 15 bases between them. The germline gives CDR1 MNHNS, CDR2 SASEGT. The CDR3 is 14 amino acids. CDR3 sequence: CASSPPGAGYEQYF. DNA for the CDR3: TGTGCCAGCAGTCCGCCCGGCGCGGGATACGAGCAGTACTTC.

This clonotype was seen many times. This chain joins TRBV12-3 or TRBV12-4 and TRBJ2-7; either TRBD1 or TRBD2 may supply D (5 bases each). Between the trimmed V and J ends, which lost 3 bases and 6 bases, there was a span of 12 bases. The CDR3 totals 13 residues. The chain's CDR3 is CASSFQLGGEQYF. The DNA for the CDR3 is TGTGCCAGCAGTTTCCAACTTGGGGGCGAGCAGTACTTC.

This clonotype was counted at least ten times. V gene TRBV29-1 combines with J gene TRBJ2-2; the D is unclear. V lost 6 bases and J lost 0, with 20 bases in between. Germline CDR1 SQVTM, CDR2 ANQGSEA. The CDR3 has 17 amino acids. In DNA form, the CDR3 reads TGCAGCGTGCAATCGGTTCGGTCCAGATCGAACACCGGGGAGCTGTTTTTT. This codes for CSVQSVRSRSNTGELFF.

Ten or more counts support this clonotype. V and J are TRBV20-1 and TRBJ1-1; TRBD1 matches 8 bases. The CDR3 has 15 amino acids. Losses at the gene ends were 3 bases for V and 0 bases for J; bases not matched to a gene: 6. Germline V CDR1 and CDR2: DFQATT, SNEGSKA (reference sequence). DNA of the CDR3: TGCAGTGCTAGGGGTGGGACAGGACTGAACACTGAAGCTTTCTTT. As protein: CSARGGTGLNTEAFF.

This clonotype was found a few times. V usage is TRBV25-1 and J usage is TRBJ2-6; D is perhaps TRBD2 (5 bases). Per germline, CDR1 MGHDK and CDR2 SYGVNS. Trimming took 6 bases from V and 0 from J, leaving 6 bases between them. CDR3 length: 14 residues. Here the CDR3 reads CASRRDSGANVLTF. CDR3 bases: TGTGCCAGCAGACGGGACTCTGGGGCCAACGTCCTGACTTTC.

There are a few counts of this clonotype. This chain uses TRBV5-1 with TRBJ2-7; TRBD1 matches 8 bases. V dropped 5 bases and J dropped 6; count of bases not matched to a gene: 13. The CDR3 sequence is 15 residues long. Germline-derived CDR1 and CDR2 are SGHRS and YFSETQ. The CDR3 DNA reads TGCGCCAGCAGTTATGATTTTCAGGGGGCACGCGAGCAGTACTTC. Translating it yields CASSYDFQGAREQYF.

This clonotype has a handful of counts. The chain combines TRBV5-4 with TRBJ2-7; 10 positions match TRBD2. Germline loops: CDR1 SGHNT, CDR2 YYREEE (reference sequence). There are 17 residues in the CDR3. Trimming removed 5 bases from V and 2 bases from J; junction bases left unmatched: 13. DNA of the CDR3: TGTGCCAGCAGTCCAAAAGGAGCGGGGGGGAAGACCTACGAGCAGTACTTC. This sequence encodes CASSPKGAGGKTYEQYF.

The chain combines TRBV20-1 with TRBJ2-1, with TRBD2 matching over 9 bases. The CDR3 loop spans 16 amino acids. Trimming removed 2 bases from V and 0 bases from J; junction bases left unmatched: 5. The germline CDR1 and CDR2 sequences are DFQATT and SNEGSKA (reference sequence). The CDR3 DNA reads TGCAGTGCTAGACTGGTTAGCGGGAGCTCCTACAATGAGCAGTTCTTC. Amino acids: CSARLVSGSSYNEQFF.

The genes are TRBV7-3 and TRBJ1-3; D gene ambiguous. The CDR3 totals 13 residues. V was trimmed by 4 bases and J by 3 bases, leaving 7 bases between them. Looked up from germline, CDR1 is SGHTA and CDR2 is FQGTGA. Here the CDR3 reads CASSSAGGNTIYF. The CDR3 nucleotides are TGTGCCAGCAGCTCCGCCGGTGGAAACACCATATATTTT.

This sequence joins TRBV20-1 and TRBJ1-2; 7 bases map to TRBD1. With 5 bases clipped from V and 4 bases from J, the junction kept 4 bases outside the gene matches. The CDR3 loop spans 12 amino acids. Germline V gives CDR1 DFQATT, CDR2 SNEGSKA (reference sequence). DNA of the CDR3: TGCAGTGCTTCCGGACAGGCCTATGGCTACACCTTC. This gives the protein CSASGQAYGYTF.

This clonotype was seen ten or more times. The rearrangement uses TRBV4-2 and TRBJ1-4; maybe TRBD1 (6 bases). This CDR3 comprises 15 residues. Trimming left V 0 bases short and J 5 bases short, with 10 bases between. Germline loops: CDR1 LGHNA, CDR2 YNFKEQ. CDR3 protein: CASSQDPGANEKLFF. The CDR3 coding sequence is TGTGCCAGCAGCCAAGATCCAGGGGCGAATGAAAAACTGTTTTTT.

This clonotype has more than one count but fewer than ten. The chain combines TRBV29-1 with TRBJ2-2, with D uncertain. Germline V lookup: CDR1 SQVTM, CDR2 ANQGSEA. The V end lost 3 bases, the J end lost 5 bases, and 13 bases lay between the germline ends. This CDR3 contains 14 residues. In nucleotides, the CDR3 is TGCAGCGTTGACTTGGGTCTAAGGACCGGGGAGCTGTTTTTT. Translation gives CSVDLGLRTGELFF.

V gene TRBV30 combines with J gene TRBJ2-7; TRBD1 matches 8 bases. Germline assignment: CDR1 GTSNPN and CDR2 SVGIG (reference sequence). The V segment lost 3 bases and the J segment 7 bases; nucleotides outside the gene matches: 11. The CDR3 is 14 amino acids. CDR3 residues: CAWRDGQGSREQYF. The CDR3 DNA is TGTGCCTGGAGGGATGGACAGGGTTCCAGGGAGCAGTACTTC.

This clonotype has just a few counts. The V and J genes are TRBV6-6 and TRBJ2-7; no firm D call. The length of the CDR3 is 12 residues. Per germline, CDR1 MNHNY and CDR2 SVGAGI (reference sequence). V lost 0 bases and J lost 5, with 5 bases in between. In DNA, the CDR3 is TGTGCCAGCAGTTACTCGGATAACGAGCAGTACTTC. Translation gives CASSYSDNEQYF.

CDR3 sequence reads: CASSDGNRNEQFF. In DNA, the CDR3 is TGTGCCAGCAGTGATGGAAACAGGAATGAGCAGTTCTTC. J is TRBJ2-1 and V is TRBV2, with D possibly matching TRBD1 (5 bases). Germline V gives CDR1 SNHLY, CDR2 FYNNEI. Trimming cost V 3 bases and J 7 bases, with 10 bases left between them. The CDR3 extends over 13 amino acids.

V and J are TRBV6-2 or TRBV6-3 and TRBJ1-1; a possible D gene is TRBD1 (5 bases). Deletions cut 6 bases from V and 0 bases from J, with 14 bases between. This CDR3 spans 15 amino acids. Germline V gene lookup returns CDR1 MNHEY and CDR2 SVGEGT. The CDR3 region has the DNA TGTGCCAGCAGACCCCCCACAGGATTGAACACTGAAGCTTTCTTT. Translated: CASRPPTGLNTEAFF.

This clonotype was counted many times. This chain links TRBV7-8 with TRBJ1-1; D is undetermined. V shed 3 bases and J shed 4 bases, with 6 bases lying between them. The length of the CDR3 is 12 residues. Per the germline V gene, CDR1 is SGHVS and CDR2 is FQNEAQ. CDR3 DNA sequence: TGTGCCAGCAGCTTTTCGTTCACTGAAGCTTTCTTT. It is translated as CASSFSFTEAFF.

The table lists this clonotype with a few counts. The chain joins TRBV5-5 to TRBJ2-7; TRBD1 might be the D (5 bases). The germline gives CDR1 SGHKS, CDR2 YYEKEE (reference sequence). The CDR3 extends over 15 amino acids. Trimming left V 4 bases short and J 0 bases short, with 14 bases between. CDR3 region: CASSPDRRSSYEQYF. DNA of the CDR3: TGTGCCAGCAGCCCTGACAGAAGGAGCTCCTACGAGCAGTACTTC.